This T cell receptor (beta chain) appears in the sequencing data of a study of cytomegalovirus exposure and HLA in healthy donors. In the study overall: Of the donors genotyped, approximately 400 in all, about 80% fell in the Caucasian-associated ancestry cluster.

This CDR3 region has 14 residues. Looked up from germline, CDR1 is KGHSH and CDR2 is LQKENI. The study, taken as a whole, reports: Indistinguishable V segments, including TRBV6-2 and TRBV6-3, were excluded.

This clone was recorded once. Its antigen is unknown. PCR involved 60 Vbeta and 13 Jbeta primers. The protocol was immunoSEQ multiplex PCR, while the TCRdb copy is restricted to in-frame clones and leaves out a portion. The sample lists about 170,000 clones, around two thirds seen once, with roughly 2.9% in the top ten. The chain combines TRBV18 with TRBJ2-5; no clear D. The end of the DNA aligns better with TRBJ2-7, so the J call may be wrong. The specimen sequenced was PBMCs. The sequence was obtained from a man aged 40-55 years in good health and CMV-seronegative. The DNA of the CDR3 is TGTGCCAGCTCACCATCCCCTAACTCCTACGAGCAGTACTTC. As protein: CASSPSPNSYEQYF.